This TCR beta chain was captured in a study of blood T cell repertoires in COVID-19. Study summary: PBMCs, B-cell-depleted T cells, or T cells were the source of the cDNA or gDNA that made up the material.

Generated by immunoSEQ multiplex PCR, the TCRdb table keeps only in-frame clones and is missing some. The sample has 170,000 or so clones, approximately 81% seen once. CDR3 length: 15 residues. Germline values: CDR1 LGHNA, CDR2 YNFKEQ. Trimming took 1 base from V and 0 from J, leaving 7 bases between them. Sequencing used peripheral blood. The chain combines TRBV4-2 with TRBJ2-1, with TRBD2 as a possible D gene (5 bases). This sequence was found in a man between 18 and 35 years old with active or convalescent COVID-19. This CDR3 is CASSQGSGSYNEQFF. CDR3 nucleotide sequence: TGTGCCAGCAGCCAAGGAAGCGGCTCCTACAATGAGCAGTTCTTC.